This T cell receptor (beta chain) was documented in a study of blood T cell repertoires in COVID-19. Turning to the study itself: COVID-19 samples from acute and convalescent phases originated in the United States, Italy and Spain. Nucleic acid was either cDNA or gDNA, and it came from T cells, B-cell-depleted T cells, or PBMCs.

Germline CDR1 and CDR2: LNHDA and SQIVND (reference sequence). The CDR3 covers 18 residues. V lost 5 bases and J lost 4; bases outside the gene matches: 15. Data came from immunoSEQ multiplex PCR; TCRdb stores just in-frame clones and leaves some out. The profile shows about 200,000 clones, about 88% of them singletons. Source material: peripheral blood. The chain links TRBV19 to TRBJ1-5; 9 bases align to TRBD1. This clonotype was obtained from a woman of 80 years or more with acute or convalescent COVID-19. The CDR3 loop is CASSPTPGTGWLNQPQHF. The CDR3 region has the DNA TGTGCCAGTAGTCCGACACCCGGGACAGGGTGGTTAAATCAGCCCCAGCATTTT.